This TCR beta chain is from a study of blood T cell repertoires in COVID-19. Study at large: There were acute and convalescent COVID-19 samples, and they came from the United States, Italy and Spain. The cDNA or gDNA used as material had been derived from T cells, B-cell-depleted T cells, or PBMCs.

Original data processing: Counts of nucleated cells, estimated from reference gene primer amplification, were obtained. The data were produced by immunoSEQ multiplex PCR, yet TCRdb's version contains in-frame clones alone and is incomplete. That table furnishes V, J and clone size, whereas the DNA furnished D and trimming. The sample has 250,000 to 350,000 clones, 87% seen once. The sample taken for sequencing was peripheral blood. This TCR was sampled from a woman in her 50s who had recovered from COVID-19.

For the CDR3, the DNA is TGCGCCAGCAGTCCTCAAGCAGGGGAGACCCAGTACTTC. It yields the protein CASSPQAGETQYF. The rearrangement links TRBV5-1 to TRBJ2-5; D perhaps matches TRBD1 (5 bases). Trimming left V 5 bases short and J 5 bases short, with 13 bases between. The germline gives CDR1 SGHRS, CDR2 YFSETQ. The CDR3 is 13 residues long.